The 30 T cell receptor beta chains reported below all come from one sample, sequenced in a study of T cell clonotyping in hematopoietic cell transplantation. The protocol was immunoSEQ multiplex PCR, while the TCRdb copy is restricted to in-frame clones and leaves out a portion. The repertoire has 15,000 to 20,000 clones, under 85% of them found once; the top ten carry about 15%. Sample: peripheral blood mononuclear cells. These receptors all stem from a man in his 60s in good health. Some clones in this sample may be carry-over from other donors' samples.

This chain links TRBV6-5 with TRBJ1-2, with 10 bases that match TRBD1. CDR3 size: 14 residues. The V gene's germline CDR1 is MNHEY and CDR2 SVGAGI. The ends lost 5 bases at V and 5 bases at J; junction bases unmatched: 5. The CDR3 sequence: CASSRDRGRYGYTF. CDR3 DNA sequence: TGTGCCAGCAGTCGGGACAGGGGTCGTTATGGCTACACCTTC.

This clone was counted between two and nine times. CDR3 nucleotide sequence: TGTGCCTGGGTCCTGGACCAGGGAGGCTACACCTTC. Its translation: CAWVLDQGGYTF. The chain uses TRBV30 and TRBJ1-2, with D perhaps matching TRBD1 (5 bases). The germline V gene encodes CDR1 GTSNPN and CDR2 SVGIG (reference sequence). V was pared by 5 bases and J by 8 bases, with 15 bases between. The CDR3 has 12 residues.

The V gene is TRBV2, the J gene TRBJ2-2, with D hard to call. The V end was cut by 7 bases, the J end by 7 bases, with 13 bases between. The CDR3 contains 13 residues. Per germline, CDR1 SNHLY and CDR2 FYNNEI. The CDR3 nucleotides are TGTGCCAGCACGATATGGAGTATCGGGGAGCTGTTTTTT. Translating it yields CASTIWSIGELFF.

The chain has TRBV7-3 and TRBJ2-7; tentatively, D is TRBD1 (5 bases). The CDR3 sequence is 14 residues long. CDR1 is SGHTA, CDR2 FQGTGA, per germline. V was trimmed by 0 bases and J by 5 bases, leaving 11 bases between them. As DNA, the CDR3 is TGTGCCAGCAGCTTAACGGGGCCTCAAAACGAGCAGTACTTC. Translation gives CASSLTGPQNEQYF.

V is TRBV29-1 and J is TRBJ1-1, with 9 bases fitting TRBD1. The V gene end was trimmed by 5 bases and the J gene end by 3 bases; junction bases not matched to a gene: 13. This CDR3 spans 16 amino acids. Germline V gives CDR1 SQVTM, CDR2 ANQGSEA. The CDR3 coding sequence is TGCAGCGTTAACACCCGGGACAGGGAATGGGACACTGAAGCTTTCTTT. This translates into CSVNTRDREWDTEAFF.

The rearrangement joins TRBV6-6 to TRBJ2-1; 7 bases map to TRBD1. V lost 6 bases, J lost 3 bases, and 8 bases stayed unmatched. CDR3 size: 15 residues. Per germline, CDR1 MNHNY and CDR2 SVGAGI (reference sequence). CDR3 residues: CASSPRQGLYNEQFF. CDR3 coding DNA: TGTGCCAGCAGCCCTCGACAGGGCCTCTACAATGAGCAGTTCTTC.

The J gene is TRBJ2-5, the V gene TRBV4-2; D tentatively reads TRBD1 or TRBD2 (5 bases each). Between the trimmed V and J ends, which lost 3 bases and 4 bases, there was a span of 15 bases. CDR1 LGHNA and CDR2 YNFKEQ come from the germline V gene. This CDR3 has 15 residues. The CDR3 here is CASSHGTIAGETQYF. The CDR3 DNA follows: TGTGCCAGCAGCCACGGGACCATCGCCGGAGAGACCCAGTACTTC.

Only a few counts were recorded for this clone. The CDR3 loop is CACPDRGRGYTF. The CDR3 nucleotides are TGTGCCTGCCCAGACAGGGGCCGAGGCTACACCTTC. The chain joins TRBV30 to TRBJ1-2, with TRBD1 matching over 8 bases. V lost 6 bases, J lost 8 bases, and 8 bases stayed unmatched. There are 12 residues in the CDR3. The germline V gene has CDR1 GTSNPN and CDR2 SVGIG (reference sequence).

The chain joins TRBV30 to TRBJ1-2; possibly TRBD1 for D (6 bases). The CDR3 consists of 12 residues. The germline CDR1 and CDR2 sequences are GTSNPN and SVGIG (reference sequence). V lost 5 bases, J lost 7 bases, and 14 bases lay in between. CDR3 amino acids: CAWGGLGGGYTF. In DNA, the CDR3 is TGTGCCTGGGGGGGGCTCGGAGGTGGCTACACCTTC.

The CDR3 here is CASSWAGNTDTQYF. For the CDR3, the DNA is TGTGCCAGCAGCTGGGCGGGGAACACAGATACGCAGTATTTT. The rearrangement uses TRBV7-9 and TRBJ2-3, with TRBD2 as a possible D gene (6 bases). The CDR3 consists of 14 residues. Trimming cost V 4 bases and J 2 bases, with 10 bases left between them. Germline loops: CDR1 SEHNR, CDR2 FQNEAQ (reference sequence).

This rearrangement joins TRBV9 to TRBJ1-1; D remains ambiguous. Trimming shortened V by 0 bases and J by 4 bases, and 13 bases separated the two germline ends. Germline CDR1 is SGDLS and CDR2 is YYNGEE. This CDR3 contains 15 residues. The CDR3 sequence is CASSVDLLGFTEAFF. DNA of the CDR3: TGTGCCAGCAGCGTAGATCTTCTCGGCTTCACTGAAGCTTTCTTT.

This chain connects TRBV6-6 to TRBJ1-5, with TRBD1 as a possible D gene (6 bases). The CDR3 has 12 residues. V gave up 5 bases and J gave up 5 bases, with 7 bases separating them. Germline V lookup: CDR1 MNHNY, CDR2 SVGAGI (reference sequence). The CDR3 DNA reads TGTGCCAGCAGTCAGGGGTATCAGCCCCAGCATTTT. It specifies CASSQGYQPQHF.

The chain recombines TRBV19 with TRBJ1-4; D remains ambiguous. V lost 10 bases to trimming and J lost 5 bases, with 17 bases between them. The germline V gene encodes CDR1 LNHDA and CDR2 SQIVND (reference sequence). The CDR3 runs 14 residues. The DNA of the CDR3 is TGTGCCACCGAGCTTACGGGTGCCAATGAAAAACTGTTTTTT. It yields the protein CATELTGANEKLFF.

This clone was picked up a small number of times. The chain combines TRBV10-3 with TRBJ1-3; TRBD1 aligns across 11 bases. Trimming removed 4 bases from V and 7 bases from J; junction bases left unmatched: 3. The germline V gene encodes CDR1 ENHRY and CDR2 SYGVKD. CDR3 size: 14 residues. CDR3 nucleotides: TGTGCCATCAGTGCACGGGACAGGGGGAACACCATATATTTT. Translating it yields CAISARDRGNTIYF.

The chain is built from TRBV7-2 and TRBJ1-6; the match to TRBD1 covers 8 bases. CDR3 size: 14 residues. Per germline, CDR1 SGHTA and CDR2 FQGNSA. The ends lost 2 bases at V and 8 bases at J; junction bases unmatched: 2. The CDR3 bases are TGTGCCAGCAGCTTACAGGGGGCGGATTCACCCCTCCACTTT. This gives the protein CASSLQGADSPLHF.

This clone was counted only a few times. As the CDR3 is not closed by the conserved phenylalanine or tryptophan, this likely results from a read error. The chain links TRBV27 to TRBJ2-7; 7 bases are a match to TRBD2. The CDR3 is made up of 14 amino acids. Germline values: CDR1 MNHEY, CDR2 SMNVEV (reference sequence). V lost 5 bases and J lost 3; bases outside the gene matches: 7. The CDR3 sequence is CASSLISGGYEQYS. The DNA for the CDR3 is TGTGCCAGCAGTCTCATCTCGGGGGGCTACGAGCAGTACTCC.

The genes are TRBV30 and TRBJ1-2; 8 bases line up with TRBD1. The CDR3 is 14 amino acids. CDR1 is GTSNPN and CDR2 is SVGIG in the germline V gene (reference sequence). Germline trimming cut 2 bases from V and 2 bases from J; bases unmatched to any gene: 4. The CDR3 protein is CAWSITGGNYGYTF. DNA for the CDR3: TGTGCCTGGAGTATAACAGGGGGGAACTATGGCTACACCTTC.

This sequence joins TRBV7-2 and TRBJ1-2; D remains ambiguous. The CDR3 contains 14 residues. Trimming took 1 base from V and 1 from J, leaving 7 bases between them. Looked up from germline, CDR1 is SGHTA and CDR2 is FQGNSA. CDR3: CASSLEPVNYGYTF. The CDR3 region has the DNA TGTGCCAGCAGCTTAGAGCCAGTTAACTATGGCTACACCTTC.

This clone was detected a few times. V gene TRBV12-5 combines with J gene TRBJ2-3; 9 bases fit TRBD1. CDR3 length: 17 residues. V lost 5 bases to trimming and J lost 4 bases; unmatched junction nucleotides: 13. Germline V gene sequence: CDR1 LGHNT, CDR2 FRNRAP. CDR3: CASGPPWTGADPDTQYF. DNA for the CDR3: TGTGCTAGTGGTCCCCCTTGGACAGGGGCGGACCCAGATACGCAGTATTTT.

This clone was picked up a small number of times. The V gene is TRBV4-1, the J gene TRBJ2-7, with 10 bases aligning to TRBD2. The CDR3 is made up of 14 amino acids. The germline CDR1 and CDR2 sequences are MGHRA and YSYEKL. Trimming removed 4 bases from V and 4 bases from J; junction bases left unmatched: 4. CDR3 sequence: CASSLTSGTYEQYF. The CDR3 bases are TGCGCCAGCAGCCTAACTAGCGGGACTTACGAGCAGTACTTC.

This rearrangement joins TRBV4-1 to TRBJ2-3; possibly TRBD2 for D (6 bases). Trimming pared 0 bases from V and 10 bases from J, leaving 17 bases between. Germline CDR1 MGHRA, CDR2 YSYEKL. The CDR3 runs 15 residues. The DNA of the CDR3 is TGCGCCAGCAGCCAAGAGGAGGGAAGGGGATACGCGCAGTATTTT. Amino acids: CASSQEEGRGYAQYF.

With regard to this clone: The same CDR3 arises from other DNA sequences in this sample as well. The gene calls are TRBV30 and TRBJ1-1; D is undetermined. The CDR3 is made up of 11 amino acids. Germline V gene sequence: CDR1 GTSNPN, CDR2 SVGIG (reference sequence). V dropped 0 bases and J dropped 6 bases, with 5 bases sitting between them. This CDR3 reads CAWSVLAEAFF. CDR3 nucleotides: TGTGCCTGGAGTGTACTGGCTGAAGCTTTCTTT.

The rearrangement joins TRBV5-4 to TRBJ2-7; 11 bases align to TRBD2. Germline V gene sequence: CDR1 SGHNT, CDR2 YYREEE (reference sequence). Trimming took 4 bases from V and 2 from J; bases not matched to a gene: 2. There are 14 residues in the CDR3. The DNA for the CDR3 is TGTGCCAGCAGCCCGACTAGCGGGACCTACGAGCAGTACTTC. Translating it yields CASSPTSGTYEQYF.

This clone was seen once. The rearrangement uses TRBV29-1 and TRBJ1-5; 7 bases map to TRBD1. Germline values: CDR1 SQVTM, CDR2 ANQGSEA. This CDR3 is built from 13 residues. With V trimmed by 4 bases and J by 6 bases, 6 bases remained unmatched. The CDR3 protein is CSVARGDGQPQHF. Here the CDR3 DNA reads TGCAGCGTTGCCAGGGGGGACGGTCAGCCCCAGCATTTT.

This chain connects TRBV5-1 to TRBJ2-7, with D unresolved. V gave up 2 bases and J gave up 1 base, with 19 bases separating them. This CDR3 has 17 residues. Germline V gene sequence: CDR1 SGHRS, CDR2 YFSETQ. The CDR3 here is CASSLGRLLDPSYEQYF. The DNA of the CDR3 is TGCGCCAGCAGCTTAGGACGGCTTTTAGACCCTTCCTACGAGCAGTACTTC.

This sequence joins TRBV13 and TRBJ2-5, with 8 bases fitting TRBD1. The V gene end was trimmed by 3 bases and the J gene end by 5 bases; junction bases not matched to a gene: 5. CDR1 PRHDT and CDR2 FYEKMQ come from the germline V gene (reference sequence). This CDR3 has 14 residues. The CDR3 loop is CASSLGQVVETQYF. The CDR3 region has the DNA TGTGCCAGCAGCTTGGGACAGGTAGTCGAGACCCAGTACTTC.

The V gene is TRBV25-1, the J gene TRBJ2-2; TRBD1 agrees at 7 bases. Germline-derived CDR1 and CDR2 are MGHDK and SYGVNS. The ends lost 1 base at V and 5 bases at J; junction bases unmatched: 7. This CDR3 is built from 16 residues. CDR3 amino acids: CASSESDRARTGELFF. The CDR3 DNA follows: TGTGCCAGCAGTGAATCCGACAGGGCCAGGACCGGGGAGCTGTTTTTT.

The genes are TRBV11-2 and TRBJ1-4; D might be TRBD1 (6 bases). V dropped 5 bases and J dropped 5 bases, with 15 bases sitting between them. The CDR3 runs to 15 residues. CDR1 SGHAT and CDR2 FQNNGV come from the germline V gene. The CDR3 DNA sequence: TGTGCCAGCAGCCTAGGGTGGAGGGGGAATGAAAAACTGTTTTTT. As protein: CASSLGWRGNEKLFF.

This chain's CDR3 is CASSPGLAGETQYF. In DNA form, the CDR3 reads TGTGCCAGCAGTCCTGGACTAGCGGGAGAGACCCAGTACTTC. The chain carries TRBV6-1 and TRBJ2-5; 11 bases are a match to TRBD2. Germline loops: CDR1 MNHNS, CDR2 SASEGT. The CDR3 is made up of 14 amino acids. The junction had 3 bases not matched to a gene; V was cut back by 5 bases and J by 4 bases.

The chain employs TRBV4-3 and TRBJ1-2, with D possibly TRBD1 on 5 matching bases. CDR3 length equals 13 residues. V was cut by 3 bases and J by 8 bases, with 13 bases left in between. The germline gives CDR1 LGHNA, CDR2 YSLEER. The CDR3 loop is CASSQGPLGGYTF. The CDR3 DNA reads TGCGCCAGCAGCCAGGGACCCTTGGGCGGCTACACCTTC.